A selection of T cell receptor beta chains follows, all from one sample in a study of molecular identifiers for immune sequencing clone quantification. TCRdb re-analysed the PCR reads in MiXCR, keeping a single row per CDR3 protein. Of 400,000 to 600,000 distinct CDR3 sequences in the sample, about 21% were seen once. Sequencing used naive CD8+ T cells from blood, with Jurkat cell RNA spiked in. Every receptor here comes from a human donor in good health. Some libraries in this study had Jurkat cell RNA spiked in. CDR3s include the opening cysteine and the closing phenylalanine or tryptophan. Each record gives: V gene, J gene, clone size, D gene, CDR3 DNA, CDR3 protein. A D gene is named only where the DNA matches it firmly. The size of a clone is reported for some rows only, either as once, few or many, or as a class for expanded clones.

V: TRBV7-6
J: TRBJ2-1
size: NA
D: TRBD2
DNA: TGTGCCAGCAGCTGGAAAACTAGCGGGGGATACAATGAGCAGTTCTTC
CDR3: CASSWKTSGGYNEQFF

V: TRBV30
J: TRBJ2-1
size: many
D: NA
DNA: TGTGCCTGGAACGACGGGACCTACAATGAGCAGTTCTTC
CDR3: CAWNDGTYNEQFF

V: TRBV20-1
J: TRBJ1-1
size: many
D: NA
DNA: TGCAGTGCTAGAGAAGGGGGTATGAACACTGAAGCTTTCTTT
CDR3: CSAREGGMNTEAFF

V: TRBV7-9
J: TRBJ2-7
size: many
D: NA
DNA: TGCGCCAGCAGCTTGGGCGGACGACCCTCCTACGAGCAGTACTTC
CDR3: CASSLGGRPSYEQYF

V: TRBV4-3
J: TRBJ2-7
size: few
D: NA
DNA: TGCGCCAGCAGCCAAGACAGGGGTTTAACCTACGAGCAGTACTTC
CDR3: CASSQDRGLTYEQYF

V: TRBV7-6
J: TRBJ1-2
size: many
D: NA
DNA: TGTGCCAGCAGCTTAGGGCAGGGAAGCGGCTATGGCTACACCTTC
CDR3: CASSLGQGSGYGYTF

V: TRBV11-2
J: TRBJ1-5
size: many
D: NA
DNA: TGTGCCAGCAGCTTAGGGCAGGGAGTCAATCAGCCCCAGCATTTT
CDR3: CASSLGQGVNQPQHF

V: TRBV12-3/TRBV12-4
J: TRBJ2-5
size: many
D: TRBD2
DNA: TGTGCCAGCAGTTTAAGCGGGGGGGCCGCCGAGACCCAGTACTTC
CDR3: CASSLSGGAAETQYF

V: TRBV25-1
J: TRBJ2-7
size: many
D: NA
DNA: TGTGCCAGCAGCGGGTTGATAGGGCGAGAGCAGTACTTC
CDR3: CASSGLIGREQYF

V: TRBV2
J: TRBJ2-5
size: few
D: NA
DNA: TGTGCCAGCAGTGAAATCGGGGCGGGGAGTCCCCAAGAGACCCAGTACTTC
CDR3: CASSEIGAGSPQETQYF

V: TRBV6-2/TRBV6-3
J: TRBJ1-5
size: many
D: TRBD1
DNA: TGTGCCAGCAGACACTCTCCAGGGGGTCCTAATCAGCCCCAGCATTTT
CDR3: CASRHSPGGPNQPQHF

V: TRBV5-6
J: TRBJ2-7
size: NA
D: NA
DNA: TGTGCCAGCAGCTTGCCAAACGCAGGTAGCTCCTACGAGCAGTACTTC
CDR3: CASSLPNAGSSYEQYF

V: TRBV2
J: TRBJ1-6
size: NA
D: NA
DNA: TGTGCCAGCAGTGAAGTTGGGGGATCCTATAATTCACCCCTCCACTTT
CDR3: CASSEVGGSYNSPLHF

V: TRBV19
J: TRBJ1-5
size: few
D: NA
DNA: TGTGCCAGCCAATATATTGGGGGCAGTATGAATCAGCCCCAGCATTTT
CDR3: CASQYIGGSMNQPQHF

V: TRBV19
J: TRBJ2-3
size: NA
D: NA
DNA: TGTGCCAGTAGTTGGTCCGGGGTTGTAGTTACAGATACGCAGTATTTT
CDR3: CASSWSGVVVTDTQYF

V: TRBV27
J: TRBJ1-1
size: NA
D: TRBD1
DNA: TGTGTCAGCAGTCCCGGGACAGTCAGCGGTGAAGTGGTTGAAGCTTTCTTT
CDR3: CVSSPGTVSGEVVEAFF

V: TRBV7-9
J: TRBJ1-2
size: many
D: NA
DNA: TGTGCCAGCAGCTTTGTCGAGTCGGGGTTCCAGGATGGCTACACCTTC
CDR3: CASSFVESGFQDGYTF

V: TRBV4-2
J: TRBJ2-7
size: NA
D: TRBD2
DNA: TGTGCCAGCAGCCTCAGGTCCGGGACTAGTAACGATCAGCACTTC
CDR3: CASSLRSGTSNDQHF

V: TRBV12-3/TRBV12-4
J: TRBJ1-1
size: many
D: NA
DNA: TGTGCCAGCAGACTGACAGGTACTGAAGCTTTCTTT
CDR3: CASRLTGTEAFF

V: TRBV28
J: TRBJ2-7
size: NA
D: TRBD1
DNA: TGTGCCAGTGGACAGGGAAACTCCTACGAGCAGTACTTC
CDR3: CASGQGNSYEQYF

V: TRBV12-3/TRBV12-4
J: TRBJ2-5
size: few
D: TRBD2
DNA: TGTGCCAGCAGCGATGGGAGCGGGGGATGGCAAGAGACCCAGTACTTC
CDR3: CASSDGSGGWQETQYF

V: TRBV9
J: TRBJ1-3
size: many
D: NA
DNA: TGTGCCAGCAGCGTAGCTAGTGGCCACCTCTCTGGAAACACCATATATTTT
CDR3: CASSVASGHLSGNTIYF

V: TRBV11-2
J: TRBJ1-2
size: NA
D: NA
DNA: TGTGCCAGCAGCTTAGGGACGGCGCGAGGCTACACCTTC
CDR3: CASSLGTARGYTF

V: TRBV7-9
J: TRBJ2-7
size: many
D: NA
DNA: TGTGCCAGCAGCTCTCTGGACTTCGACGAGCAGTACTTC
CDR3: CASSSLDFDEQYF

V: TRBV19
J: TRBJ2-3
size: few
D: TRBD2
DNA: TGTGCCAGTAGTATCGGACTAGCGGGAGATGTAGGCCCAGATACGCAGTATTTT
CDR3: CASSIGLAGDVGPDTQYF

V: TRBV6-2/TRBV6-3
J: TRBJ1-5
size: few
D: NA
DNA: TGTGCCAGCAGTCACCCAAATAGCAATCAGCCCCAGCATTTT
CDR3: CASSHPNSNQPQHF

V: TRBV12-3/TRBV12-4
J: TRBJ2-3
size: many
D: TRBD2
DNA: TGTGCCAGCAGTCCCCGGGCGGGAGGCAGCACAGATACGCAGTATTTT
CDR3: CASSPRAGGSTDTQYF

V: TRBV14
J: TRBJ1-2
size: few
D: TRBD1
DNA: TGTGCCAGCAGCCAAGATCTTGAGGTTGCAGGGGGCTATGGCTACACCTTC
CDR3: CASSQDLEVAGGYGYTF

V: TRBV11-2
J: TRBJ2-1
size: many
D: NA
DNA: TGTGCCAGCAGCTCAAAAAGCGGGAAAGGGGGTGAGCAGTTCTTC
CDR3: CASSSKSGKGGEQFF

V: TRBV5-1
J: TRBJ2-3
size: NA
D: NA
DNA: TGCGCCAGCAGCTCTACAGGGGGGGATTACACAGATACGCAGTATTTT
CDR3: CASSSTGGDYTDTQYF

V: TRBV20-1
J: TRBJ2-3
size: many
D: TRBD1
DNA: TGCAGCTGCAACTCTGGGACAGGGATGTATACGCAGTATTTT
CDR3: CSCNSGTGMYTQYF

V: TRBV27
J: TRBJ1-1
size: many
D: NA
DNA: TGTGCCAGCAGTTTATCAACGGGGACTGAAGCTTTCTTT
CDR3: CASSLSTGTEAFF

V: TRBV28
J: TRBJ2-7
size: few
D: NA
DNA: TGTGCCAGCAGTTTCGGACAGACCGACTACGAGCAGTACTTC
CDR3: CASSFGQTDYEQYF

V: TRBV7-9
J: TRBJ1-5
size: many
D: TRBD1
DNA: TGTGCCAGCAGCCTAGGAGGGGGCTTGGGTCAGCCCCAGCATTTT
CDR3: CASSLGGGLGQPQHF

V: TRBV15
J: TRBJ2-7
size: few
D: NA
DNA: TGTGCCACCAGCAGAGATCAAGGCTACGAGCAGTACTTC
CDR3: CATSRDQGYEQYF

V: TRBV24-1
J: TRBJ2-5
size: many
D: NA
DNA: TGTGCCACCAGTGGCCAGGGCCAAGAGACCCAGTACTTC
CDR3: CATSGQGQETQYF

V: TRBV4-3
J: TRBJ1-4
size: NA
D: TRBD1
DNA: TGCGCCAGCAGCCAGGCAAAAGGGACAGGGGGTGATGAAAAACTGTTTTTT
CDR3: CASSQAKGTGGDEKLFF

V: TRBV5-1
J: TRBJ2-7
size: many
D: NA
DNA: TGCGCCAGCAGCTTGTTTCCGGGGGACGAGCAGTACTTC
CDR3: CASSLFPGDEQYF

V: TRBV21-1
J: TRBJ2-3
size: NA
D: NA
DNA: TGTGCCAGCAGCAAGGGGATCCAAAGGAGCACAGATACGCAGTATTTT
CDR3: CASSKGIQRSTDTQYF

V: TRBV6-5
J: TRBJ2-5
size: many
D: TRBD1
DNA: TGTGCCAGCAGTTACTCCGGACAGGGTAGCACCCAGTACTTC
CDR3: CASSYSGQGSTQYF

V: TRBV2
J: TRBJ2-3
size: few
D: TRBD2
DNA: TGTGCCAGCAGTGAAGCGGGAAAGCGGGGGAGCACAGATACGCAGTATTTT
CDR3: CASSEAGKRGSTDTQYF

V: TRBV2
J: TRBJ1-2
size: NA
D: TRBD1
DNA: TGTGCCAGCAGGACAGGACAGGGCGATTATTATGGCTACACCTTC
CDR3: CASRTGQGDYYGYTF

V: TRBV7-9
J: TRBJ2-7
size: few
D: NA
DNA: TGTGCCAGCAGCTTAGGTATGGAGGACCTCTCCTACGAGCAGTACTTC
CDR3: CASSLGMEDLSYEQYF

V: TRBV5-1
J: TRBJ2-7
size: many
D: NA
DNA: TGCGCCAGCAGCTTGTCGGGCGGGATCTCCTACGAGCAGTACTTC
CDR3: CASSLSGGISYEQYF

V: TRBV6-5
J: TRBJ2-1
size: few
D: NA
DNA: TGTGCCAGCAAAATCCAGAGCTCCTACAATGAGCAGTTCTTC
CDR3: CASKIQSSYNEQFF

V: TRBV12-3/TRBV12-4
J: TRBJ2-1
size: NA
D: TRBD2
DNA: TGTGCCAGCACTGCCTTAGCGGGAATTAACAATGAGCAGTTCTTC
CDR3: CASTALAGINNEQFF

V: TRBV29-1
J: TRBJ2-7
size: NA
D: NA
DNA: TGCAGCGTGGCCGGAGGACCAAAGCCTTACGAGCAGTACTTC
CDR3: CSVAGGPKPYEQYF

V: TRBV28
J: TRBJ2-5
size: many
D: TRBD1
DNA: TGTGCCAGCAGCACCGGGACAGGGCCAGGTTCTCGAGAGACCCAGTACTTC
CDR3: CASSTGTGPGSRETQYF

V: TRBV5-4
J: TRBJ1-6
size: NA
D: NA
DNA: TGTGCCAGCAGCTTCGGGGCCGGAAGGAGGGGAAATAATTCACCCCTCCGCTTT
CDR3: CASSFGAGRRGNNSPLRF

V: TRBV27
J: TRBJ2-7
size: NA
D: NA
DNA: TGTGCCAGCAGTTGGGAGAGTTCGTCCTACGAGCAGTACTTC
CDR3: CASSWESSSYEQYF

V: TRBV27
J: TRBJ2-5
size: many
D: NA
DNA: TGTGCCAGCAGTCCACAGCTAAAAGAGACCCAGTACTTC
CDR3: CASSPQLKETQYF

V: TRBV5-1
J: TRBJ2-7
size: many
D: NA
DNA: TGCGCCAGCAGCTTGGAGTGGTCGGCATCCTACGAGCAGTACTTC
CDR3: CASSLEWSASYEQYF

V: TRBV9
J: TRBJ2-7
size: NA
D: NA
DNA: TGTGCCAGCAGCGACCGGAACTACGAGCAGTACTTC
CDR3: CASSDRNYEQYF

V: TRBV21-1
J: TRBJ1-1
size: NA
D: NA
DNA: TGTGCCAGCAGCGCCCAGCGTCGTCCTGAAGCTTTCTTT
CDR3: CASSAQRRPEAFF

V: TRBV6-2/TRBV6-3
J: TRBJ2-7
size: NA
D: TRBD2
DNA: TGTGCCAGCAGGCCCGCTAGCGGTTCCCACGAGCAGTACTTC
CDR3: CASRPASGSHEQYF

V: TRBV5-6
J: TRBJ2-7
size: many
D: TRBD1
DNA: TGTGCCAGCAGCCCCGAGGACAGGGCCCTCGAGCAGTACTTC
CDR3: CASSPEDRALEQYF

V: TRBV5-1
J: TRBJ2-5
size: many
D: NA
DNA: TGCGCCAGCAGCTTGCGGGAATTAGGCCAAGAGACCCAGTACTTC
CDR3: CASSLRELGQETQYF